This entry lists 18 T cell receptor beta chains sequenced from one sample in a study of regulatory T cells in long-lasting Graves disease. Building the TCR beta libraries relied on iRepertoire HTBI primers, and CDR3 regions underwent Arm-PCR. One entry per CDR3 protein, called by TCRdb with MiXCR from the multiplex PCR reads. The data hold some 250,000 distinct CDR3 sequences, with roughly 18% observed a single time. Described time point: newly diagnosed GD, antithyroid drugs for less than 3 months. Extracted RNA from PBMCs served as the source of the TCR library. The sample was also reused in another study, on T cells in Graves' hyperthyroidism and ophthalmopathy.

Sequencing used peripheral blood mononuclear cells (PBMCs), obtained at new diagnosis, from a patient treated with antithyroid drugs. Every receptor here comes from a woman aged 25-40 years with Graves disease.

The sample holds many counts of this clonotype. The J gene is TRBJ2-3, the V gene TRBV27; 8 nucleotides line up with TRBD1. The CDR3 extends over 15 amino acids. CDR1 and CDR2 from the germline V gene are MNHEY and SMNVEV (reference sequence). Germline trimming cut 2 bases from V and 4 bases from J; bases unmatched to any gene: 5. The CDR3 DNA reads as TGTGCCAGCAGTTTAACCAGGGGGCTCCCAGATACGCAGTATTTT. This sequence encodes CASSLTRGLPDTQYF.

This clonotype was picked up many times. The rearrangement links TRBV2 to TRBJ1-3, with 7 bases aligning to TRBD1. Germline V gives CDR1 SNHLY, CDR2 FYNNEI. This CDR3 region has 15 residues. V was clipped by 7 bases and J by 1 base; unmatched bases: 7. CDR3 sequence (DNA): TGTGCCAGCACACAGACAGGGCGATCTGGAAACACCATATATTTT. Its translation: CASTQTGRSGNTIYF.

This chain joins TRBV7-2 and TRBJ2-5; TRBD1 might be the D (5 bases). V was shortened by 4 bases and J by 3 bases, with 15 bases between the two germline ends. Germline assignment: CDR1 SGHTA and CDR2 FQGNSA. The CDR3 has 15 residues. In DNA form, the CDR3 reads TGTGCCAGCAGCTGGTCGGGCAGGGTGGAAGAGACCCAGTACTTC. This codes for CASSWSGRVEETQYF.

This clonotype was found many times. This CDR3 is CSAKRDIYNEQFF. CDR3 sequence (DNA): TGCAGCGCCAAACGGGACATCTACAATGAGCAGTTCTTC. J is TRBJ2-1 and V is TRBV29-1, with D possibly TRBD1 on 6 matching bases. The germline V gene encodes CDR1 SQVTM and CDR2 ANQGSEA. The V end was cut by 7 bases, the J end by 3 bases, with 13 bases between. The CDR3 length is 13 residues.

This clonotype occurred a few times. This sequence may be a read error, since a much larger clone differs from it by one base. The missing conserved phenylalanine or tryptophan at the end of this CDR3 makes a read error likely. This chain links TRBV5-1 with TRBJ2-1, with 10 bases identical to TRBD2. Germline lookup yields CDR1 SGHRS and CDR2 YFSETQ. Unmatched junction bases numbered 3, after V lost 2 bases and J lost 1 base. The CDR3 runs to 16 residues. CDR3 residues: CASSFSGGTSYNEQFI. The CDR3 nucleotides are TGCGCCAGCAGCTTTAGCGGGGGGACTTCCTACAATGAGCAGTTCATC.

The V call is TRBV4-1, the J call TRBJ2-3, with D hard to call. Trimming took off 5 bases at V and 5 bases at J, with 8 bases between the two ends. The CDR3 loop spans 12 amino acids. The germline V gene encodes CDR1 MGHRA and CDR2 YSYEKL. The CDR3 loop reads CASSKAEDTQYF. The CDR3 bases are TGCGCCAGCAGCAAAGCTGAAGATACGCAGTATTTT.

In this sample, this clonotype turned up many times. V usage is TRBV9 and J usage is TRBJ2-3; D is uncertain. This CDR3 has 16 amino acids. Germline CDR1 reads SGDLS; CDR2 reads YYNGEE. V was cut by 0 bases and J by 5 bases, with 16 bases left in between. The CDR3 here is CASSVALGKAQDTQYF. Written as DNA, the CDR3 is TGTGCCAGCAGCGTAGCACTGGGAAAGGCGCAAGATACGCAGTATTTT.

In its sample, this clonotype was seen many times. The chain recombines TRBV2 with TRBJ2-3, with 7 bases that match TRBD1. Trimming cost V 10 bases and J 6 bases; bases outside gene matches: 13. The germline CDR1 and CDR2 sequences are SNHLY and FYNNEI. CDR3 length: 14 amino acids. CDR3 loop: CATEAGQVVDTQYF. The CDR3 coding sequence is TGTGCCACGGAAGCTGGACAGGTGGTGGATACGCAGTATTTT.

This clonotype was detected only a few times. This chain links TRBV4-1 with TRBJ2-5; 11 bases align to TRBD2. Looked up from germline, CDR1 is MGHRA and CDR2 is YSYEKL. Germline trimming cut 4 bases from V and 5 bases from J; bases unmatched to any gene: 0. The CDR3 contains 13 residues. CDR3 DNA: TGCGCCAGCAGCCGACTAGCGGGGGAGACCCAGTACTTC. Translating it yields CASSRLAGETQYF.

This clonotype was counted at least ten times. This chain joins TRBV3-1 and TRBJ1-2, with 7 bases identical to TRBD1. The CDR3 contains 13 residues. Germline V CDR1 and CDR2: LGHDT, YNNKEL (reference sequence). With V trimmed by 3 bases and J by 8 bases, 6 bases remained unmatched. This CDR3 reads CASSHQGVAGYTF. Here the CDR3 DNA reads TGTGCCAGCAGCCATCAGGGGGTCGCCGGCTACACCTTC.

This clonotype showed up many times. V gene TRBV5-6 combines with J gene TRBJ1-1, with a possible D match to TRBD1 (5 bases). This CDR3 comprises 14 residues. Germline V gene sequence: CDR1 SGHDT, CDR2 YYEEEE. Trimming shortened V by 1 base and J by 6 bases, and 13 bases separated the two germline ends. DNA for the CDR3: TGTGCCAGCAGCTTGCGACAATTAGGGGCTGAAGCTTTCTTT. Amino acids: CASSLRQLGAEAFF.

The rearrangement links TRBV9 to TRBJ2-2, with D maybe TRBD1 (6 bases). The germline V and J ends were trimmed by 4 bases and 2 bases, with 15 bases remaining between them. Germline V CDR1 and CDR2: SGDLS, YYNGEE. There are 16 residues in the CDR3. This CDR3 reads CASSSLAGGNTGELFF. CDR3 DNA sequence: TGTGCCAGCAGCTCCCTAGCTGGGGGCAACACCGGGGAGCTGTTTTTT.

The chain combines TRBV19 with TRBJ2-7; D perhaps matches TRBD2 (6 bases). The ends were cut back, 4 bases at V and 0 bases at J, with 13 bases in the middle. This CDR3 has 15 residues. Germline values: CDR1 LNHDA, CDR2 SQIVND (reference sequence). The CDR3 region has the DNA TGTGCCAGTAGTAGGGACTCAGCAAGCTCCTACGAGCAGTACTTC. This encodes CASSRDSASSYEQYF.

Many counts were recorded for this clonotype. A much more abundant neighbour one base away suggests this may be a read error. A read error is likely, as this CDR3 ends without the conserved phenylalanine or tryptophan. The CDR3 DNA follows: TGTGCCAGCAGCCGTCGCGGGGGTTCCCACAATGAGCAGTTCCTC. This codes for CASSRRGGSHNEQFL. This chain uses TRBV11-3 with TRBJ2-1, with 7 bases fitting TRBD2. CDR3 length: 15 residues. Trimming removed 5 bases from V and 5 bases from J; junction bases left unmatched: 9. The germline V gene has CDR1 SGHNT and CDR2 YENEEA.

This clonotype came up many times. J is TRBJ1-2 and V is TRBV6-1, with TRBD1 matching over 9 bases. V shed 6 bases, J shed 7 bases, and the junction held 3 bases outside the gene matches. Germline V gene sequence: CDR1 MNHNS, CDR2 SASEGT. The CDR3 extends over 12 amino acids. The DNA for the CDR3 is TGTGCCAGCAGGACAGGGGGAAGTGGCTACACCTTC. Protein product: CASRTGGSGYTF.

Of note for this clonotype: Germline is not matched at one junction end, which may reflect a read error. This chain joins TRBV2 and TRBJ2-1; TRBD2 matches at 9 bases. CDR3 length: 18 residues. Germline V gives CDR1 SNHLY, CDR2 FYNNEI. DNA of the CDR3: TGTGCCAGCAGTGAATTGGGCGGGGGGGCCCGCTCCCACAATGAGCAGTTCTTC. It is translated as CASSELGGGARSHNEQFF. Using reference TRBV2 and TRBJ2-1 for the parts outside the CDR3, the full variable domain is EPEVTQTPSHQVTQMGQEVILRCVPISNHLYFYWYRQILGQKVEFLVSFYNNEISEKSEIFDDQFSVERPDGSNFTLKIRSTKLEDSAMYFCASSELGGGARSHNEQFFGPGTRLTVL.

This clonotype came up a few times. This may come from a read error, since a much larger clone is one base off. The rearrangement links TRBV15 to TRBJ2-5, with 14 positions matching TRBD2. Trimming cost V 5 bases and J 3 bases; bases outside gene matches: 11. The CDR3 is made up of 18 amino acids. In germline, CDR1 is LNHNV, CDR2 YYDKDF (reference sequence). The CDR3 DNA is TGTGCCACCAGCGGAGGGACTAGCGGGGGACAATCGGAAGAGACCCAGTACTTC. Translation gives CATSGGTSGGQSEETQYF.

The J gene is TRBJ2-5, the V gene TRBV19, with D perhaps TRBD1 or TRBD2 (5 bases each). The CDR3 extends over 14 amino acids. With 7 bases removed from V and 5 bases from J, the gap between germline ends came to 17 bases. Germline V CDR1 and CDR2: LNHDA, SQIVND (reference sequence). The CDR3 DNA reads TGTGCCAGTAAGAGGGGTTCGTTGGATGAGACCCAGTACTTC. It encodes CASKRGSLDETQYF.